The clone carrying this T cell receptor beta chain was counted once. Its specificity is unknown. The PCR ran on 60 Vbeta and 13 Jbeta primers. Per the original data handling: In a later analysis, of around 83 million unique beta chains, about 10 million appeared in at least two donors. Measured with immunoSEQ multiplex PCR; TCRdb has only the in-frame clones, and not every one. V, J and clone size derive from that table, while D and trimming were established from the DNA sequence. Of 180,000 or so clones listed, about three quarters are singletons. This record comes from a study of cytomegalovirus exposure and HLA in healthy donors. Study-wide context: A preliminary data release comprised 80 million or so unique TCRs obtained from HLA-typed donors. General study results and limits: Earlier findings revealed that most TCR beta V segments proved productive either about 87% or about 30% of the time.

This sequence was found in a man in his fifties or sixties in good health and CMV-seropositive. The sample consisted of PBMCs.

CDR3 DNA sequence: TGTGCCAGCAGCCAGGAAGGACAGGGCTCCTACGAGCAGTACGTC. Translating it yields CASSQEGQGSYEQYV. The rearrangement links TRBV7-8 to TRBJ2-7; 8 bases line up with TRBD1. Losses at the gene ends were 5 bases for V and 0 bases for J; bases not matched to a gene: 6. The germline gives CDR1 SGHVS, CDR2 FQNEAQ. The CDR3 covers 15 residues.